These 30 T cell receptor beta chains share one sample of origin, sequenced in a study of blood T cell repertoires in COVID-19. TCRdb's copy holds only in-frame clones and misses some; the assay was immunoSEQ multiplex PCR. The sample contains 300,000 to 450,000 clones, approximately 87% of which appear only once. Sequenced material: peripheral blood. These receptor sequences come from a woman aged 55 to 70 with COVID-19, enrolled during active disease.

CDR3 sequence reads: CSVEARDRGTGANVLTF. The CDR3 DNA reads TGCAGCGTTGAAGCCCGGGACAGGGGGACTGGGGCCAACGTCCTGACTTTC. The chain links TRBV29-1 to TRBJ2-6; 11 bases line up with TRBD1. Trimming cost V 1 base and J 2 bases; bases outside gene matches: 4. Germline V gene sequence: CDR1 SQVTM, CDR2 ANQGSEA. This CDR3 has 17 residues.

The chain combines TRBV3-1 (or the pseudogene TRBV3-2) with TRBJ2-7; 8 bases match TRBD1. J gave up 0 bases and V 1 base, and 5 bases lay outside the gene matches. The CDR3 length is 16 residues. Germline values: CDR1 LGHDT, CDR2 YNNKEL (reference sequence). CDR3 sequence reads: CASSQGGQGHSYEQYF. In nucleotides, the CDR3 is TGTGCCAGCAGCCAAGGCGGACAGGGCCACTCCTACGAGCAGTACTTC.

The V gene is TRBV19, the J gene TRBJ2-7; TRBD1 aligns across 11 bases. The J segment lost 6 bases and the V segment lost 3 bases, leaving 4 bases of the junction unmatched. This CDR3 has 14 amino acids. Germline values: CDR1 LNHDA, CDR2 SQIVND (reference sequence). The CDR3 coding sequence is TGTGCCAGTAGTATGTTGGACAGGGGGCGCGAGCAGTACTTC. Protein sequence: CASSMLDRGREQYF.

The rearrangement uses TRBV4-1 and TRBJ1-1; tentatively, D is TRBD1 (6 bases). The CDR3 length is 14 residues. The V end was cut by 4 bases, the J end by 3 bases, with 12 bases between. Germline values: CDR1 MGHRA, CDR2 YSYEKL. The DNA of the CDR3 is TGCGCCAGCAGCCTACAGGGAGGGTACACTGAAGCTTTCTTT. It translates to CASSLQGGYTEAFF.

The chain carries TRBV4-1 and TRBJ2-3, with 10 bases identical to TRBD2. CDR1 and CDR2 (germline): MGHRA, YSYEKL. The trim removed 0 bases at V and 1 base at J, leaving 7 bases unmatched. CDR3 length: 18 amino acids. Here the CDR3 reads CASSQDISGGPGTDTQYF. DNA for the CDR3: TGCGCCAGCAGCCAAGATATTAGCGGGGGGCCTGGCACAGATACGCAGTATTTT.

V usage is TRBV27 and J usage is TRBJ1-6, with TRBD1 as a possible D gene (6 bases). The CDR3 totals 19 residues. Trimming took 0 bases from V and 9 from J, leaving 24 bases between them. Germline V gene sequence: CDR1 MNHEY, CDR2 SMNVEV (reference sequence). CDR3 loop: CASSLSPRDTAGAVSPLHF. The CDR3 nucleotides are TGTGCCAGCAGTTTATCCCCTCGAGACACCGCAGGGGCGGTTTCACCCCTCCACTTT.

V is TRBV7-7 and J is TRBJ1-3; the match to TRBD1 covers 7 bases. V shed 1 base and J 8 bases; nucleotides not matched to a gene: 2. CDR1 is SSHAT, CDR2 FNYEAQ, per germline (reference sequence). CDR3 size: 13 residues. The CDR3 loop reads CASSLDRGDTIYF. The CDR3 DNA follows: TGTGCCAGCAGCTTAGACAGGGGAGACACCATATATTTT.

The DNA of the CDR3 is TGTGCCAGCAGGAGGTCTAATGAAAAACTGTTTTTT. This sequence encodes CASRRSNEKLFF. V is TRBV18 and J is TRBJ1-4; D uncertain. Germline-derived CDR1 and CDR2 are KGHSH and LQKENI. Trimming left V 8 bases short and J 3 bases short, with 7 bases between. The CDR3 loop spans 12 amino acids.

The V gene is TRBV5-1, the J gene TRBJ2-2; D may be TRBD1 (5 bases). Trimming left V 1 base short and J 0 bases short, with 13 bases between. CDR3 length equals 17 residues. Germline V gives CDR1 SGHRS, CDR2 YFSETQ. CDR3: CASSLWGFDPNTGELFF. Written as DNA, the CDR3 is TGCGCCAGCAGCTTGTGGGGCTTTGATCCGAACACCGGGGAGCTGTTTTTT.

The chain is built from TRBV6-5 and TRBJ2-3; 10 nucleotides agree with TRBD1. The CDR3 runs 15 residues. The germline gives CDR1 MNHEY, CDR2 SVGAGI. Trimming removed 5 bases from V and 6 bases from J; junction bases left unmatched: 8. This chain's CDR3 is CASSRGGQGSDTQYF. CDR3 bases: TGTGCCAGCAGTCGCGGGGGACAGGGGTCGGATACGCAGTATTTT.

The gene calls are TRBV5-1 and TRBJ2-3; TRBD2 matches 13 bases. J was trimmed by 5 bases and V by 0 bases; bases with no gene match: 6. Germline loops: CDR1 SGHRS, CDR2 YFSETQ. This CDR3 comprises 17 residues. Here the CDR3 DNA reads TGCGCCAGCAGCTTGGCGACTAGCGGGGGGCCCGGAGATACGCAGTATTTT. Protein sequence: CASSLATSGGPGDTQYF.

The chain carries TRBV10-3 and TRBJ1-1, with TRBD1 identical over 8 bases. V lost 3 bases, J lost 0 bases, and 6 bases stayed unmatched. The CDR3 extends over 16 amino acids. Germline-derived CDR1 and CDR2 are ENHRY and SYGVKD. The CDR3: CAISEYGQGLNTEAFF. The CDR3 DNA reads TGTGCCATCAGTGAATATGGACAGGGATTGAACACTGAAGCTTTCTTT.

The chain has TRBV5-1 and TRBJ1-1, with a tentative D call TRBD1 (5 bases). The V gene's germline CDR1 is SGHRS and CDR2 YFSETQ. The CDR3 extends over 13 amino acids. V lost 1 base and J lost 5, with 9 bases in between. CDR3 bases: TGCGCCAGCAGCTTGAGCAAGGGGACTGAAGCTTTCTTT. Encoded protein: CASSLSKGTEAFF.

The chain employs TRBV5-6 and TRBJ2-3; D uncertain. Germline V gene sequence: CDR1 SGHDT, CDR2 YYEEEE. Trimming left V 4 bases short and J 0 bases short, with 6 bases between. The CDR3 extends over 13 amino acids. CDR3 DNA sequence: TGTGCCAGCAGCCAGACAAGCACAGATACGCAGTATTTT. Its protein is CASSQTSTDTQYF.

CDR3 sequence (DNA): TGCGCCAGCAGCTTATTGGTCTACGAGACCCAGTACTTC. Its translation is CASSLLVYETQYF. This chain uses TRBV5-1 with TRBJ2-5; no firm D call. Trimming took off 2 bases at V and 5 bases at J, with 10 bases between the two ends. Germline values: CDR1 SGHRS, CDR2 YFSETQ. The CDR3 contains 13 residues.

The chain is built from TRBV25-1 and TRBJ2-5, with 8 bases identical to TRBD2. CDR1 and CDR2 (germline): MGHDK, SYGVNS. This CDR3 is built from 16 residues. V lost 2 bases, J lost 5 bases, and 10 bases stayed unmatched. CDR3 bases: TGTGCCAGCAGTGAAGGAGTCGGGGGGGCCCGGGAGACCCAGTACTTC. It codes for CASSEGVGGARETQYF.

The rearrangement joins TRBV5-8 to TRBJ2-3; D is uncertain. Per germline, CDR1 SGHTS and CDR2 YDEGEE. CDR3 length: 12 amino acids. V was cut by 3 bases and J by 2 bases, with 4 bases left in between. The CDR3 sequence is CASSSDTDTQYF. DNA for the CDR3: TGTGCCAGCAGCTCAGACACAGATACGCAGTATTTT.

This sequence joins TRBV15 and TRBJ1-4; 9 nucleotides line up with TRBD1. With V trimmed by 3 bases and J by 8 bases, 10 bases remained unmatched. CDR3 length equals 16 residues. The V gene's germline CDR1 is LNHNV and CDR2 YYDKDF (reference sequence). The CDR3 nucleotides are TGTGCCACCAGCAGCCGGCGCCGGGACAGGGCCGAAAAACTGTTTTTT. It specifies CATSSRRRDRAEKLFF. The full variable domain, completed using reference TRBV15 and TRBJ1-4, is DAMVIQNPRYQVTQFGKPVTLSCSQTLNHNVMYWYQQKSSQAPKLLFHYYDKDFNNEADTPDNFQSRRPNTSFCFLDIRSPGLGDTAMYLCATSSRRRDRAEKLFFGSGTQLSVL.

The chain employs TRBV7-9 and TRBJ1-1; 7 bases agree with TRBD1. Germline V gives CDR1 SEHNR, CDR2 FQNEAQ (reference sequence). The CDR3 loop spans 14 amino acids. Germline trimming cut 5 bases from V and 2 bases from J; bases unmatched to any gene: 5. CDR3 residues: CASSTRQGNTEAFF. The CDR3 coding sequence is TGTGCCAGCAGCACACGACAGGGTAACACTGAAGCTTTCTTT.

The gene calls are TRBV18 and TRBJ2-7; 7 bases align to TRBD1. The germline CDR1 and CDR2 sequences are KGHSH and LQKENI. The CDR3 covers 16 residues. The ends lost 3 bases at V and 6 bases at J; junction bases unmatched: 14. The CDR3 loop reads CASSPTRGGVSTEQYF. In DNA, the CDR3 is TGTGCCAGCTCACCGACTCGAGGGGGCGTCTCGACCGAGCAGTACTTC.

This chain connects TRBV7-3 to TRBJ1-2; the D gene is possibly TRBD1 (6 bases). V was shortened by 2 bases and J by 4 bases, with 14 bases between the two germline ends. Germline CDR1 SGHTA, CDR2 FQGTGA. The CDR3 has 15 residues. The CDR3 DNA sequence: TGTGCCAGCAGCTTAGGAGCAGGGGTTTCCTATGGCTACACCTTC. Amino acids: CASSLGAGVSYGYTF. The full variable domain, in which reference TRBV7-3 and TRBJ1-2 provide the parts outside the CDR3, is GAGVSQTPSNKVTEKGKYVELRCDPISGHTALYWYRQSLGQGPEFLIYFQGTGAADDSGLPNDRFFAVRPEGSVSTLKIQRTERGDSAVYLCASSLGAGVSYGYTFGSGTRLTVV.

The chain is built from TRBV29-1 and TRBJ1-1; possible D gene TRBD1, 6 bases. CDR3 length equals 13 residues. From germline, CDR1 is SQVTM and CDR2 ANQGSEA. Trimming pared 5 bases from V and 4 bases from J, leaving 14 bases between. Here the CDR3 reads CSVISGVATEAFF. CDR3 nucleotides: TGCAGCGTTATTTCAGGGGTGGCCACTGAAGCTTTCTTT.

The gene calls are TRBV30 and TRBJ2-1; tentative D call: TRBD2 (6 bases). The CDR3 has 13 amino acids. The germline V gene has CDR1 GTSNPN and CDR2 SVGIG (reference sequence). V was pared by 0 bases and J by 10 bases, with 13 bases between. The CDR3 nucleotides are TGTGCCTGGAGTGTGTGGGAGGCCCCGGAGCAGTTCTTC. Protein sequence: CAWSVWEAPEQFF.

V and J are TRBV28 and TRBJ1-6; tentatively, D is TRBD1 (6 bases). Germline V CDR1 and CDR2: MDHEN, SYDVKM. The CDR3 loop spans 17 amino acids. V lost 6 bases and J lost 1, with 16 bases in between. The CDR3 here is CASSKLGGGSYNSPLHF. For the CDR3, the DNA is TGTGCCAGCAGCAAACTAGGGGGTGGGTCCTATAATTCACCCCTCCACTTT.

On this clone: The same CDR3 arises from other DNA sequences in this sample as well. The rearrangement links TRBV5-6 to TRBJ2-3, with 8 bases identical to TRBD1. Trimming cost V 5 bases and J 0 bases; bases outside gene matches: 5. Germline CDR1 reads SGHDT; CDR2 reads YYEEEE. This CDR3 comprises 15 residues. The CDR3: CASSLGQGSTDTQYF. For the CDR3, the DNA is TGTGCCAGCAGTCTTGGACAGGGAAGCACAGATACGCAGTATTTT.

The rearrangement links TRBV7-8 to TRBJ2-1; TRBD1 aligns across 7 bases. Trimming cost V 5 bases and J 0 bases; bases outside gene matches: 10. The CDR3 is made up of 17 amino acids. Looked up from germline, CDR1 is SGHVS and CDR2 is FQNEAQ. In DNA, the CDR3 is TGTGCCAGCAGCAAATTCCCCGGGGACAGCTCCTACAATGAGCAGTTCTTC. Translated: CASSKFPGDSSYNEQFF.

The V and J genes are TRBV6-5 and TRBJ2-2; 7 bases agree with TRBD1. The germline V gene has CDR1 MNHEY and CDR2 SVGAGI. J gave up 6 bases and V 5 bases, and 6 bases lay outside the gene matches. The CDR3 loop spans 14 amino acids. CDR3 region: CASSRQGWAGELFF. DNA for the CDR3: TGTGCCAGCAGTCGACAGGGTTGGGCCGGGGAGCTGTTTTTT.

The gene calls are TRBV5-1 and TRBJ1-3; maybe TRBD1 (5 bases). Trimming removed 0 bases from V and 0 bases from J, with 10 bases in between. The CDR3 loop spans 16 amino acids. Germline V gene data show CDR1 as SGHRS and CDR2 as YFSETQ. Here the CDR3 DNA reads TGCGCCAGCAGCTTGGTGGGGGGTTACTCTGGAAACACCATATATTTT. Amino acids: CASSLVGGYSGNTIYF.

The gene calls are TRBV4-1 and TRBJ1-5; D gene unclear. V gave up 2 bases and J gave up 5 bases, with 10 bases separating them. The CDR3 runs to 14 residues. CDR1 is MGHRA and CDR2 is YSYEKL in the germline V gene. This CDR3 is CASSQRQLDQPQHF. The CDR3 nucleotides read TGCGCCAGCAGCCAACGCCAGTTGGATCAGCCCCAGCATTTT.

The V call is TRBV2, the J call TRBJ1-1, with a weak D call TRBD1 (6 bases). Trimming left V 5 bases short and J 10 bases short, with 11 bases between. The CDR3 is 11 residues long. Germline CDR1 SNHLY, CDR2 FYNNEI. CDR3 in amino acids: CASSQTGRAFF. Written as DNA, the CDR3 is TGTGCCAGCAGTCAAACAGGGAGAGCTTTCTTT.